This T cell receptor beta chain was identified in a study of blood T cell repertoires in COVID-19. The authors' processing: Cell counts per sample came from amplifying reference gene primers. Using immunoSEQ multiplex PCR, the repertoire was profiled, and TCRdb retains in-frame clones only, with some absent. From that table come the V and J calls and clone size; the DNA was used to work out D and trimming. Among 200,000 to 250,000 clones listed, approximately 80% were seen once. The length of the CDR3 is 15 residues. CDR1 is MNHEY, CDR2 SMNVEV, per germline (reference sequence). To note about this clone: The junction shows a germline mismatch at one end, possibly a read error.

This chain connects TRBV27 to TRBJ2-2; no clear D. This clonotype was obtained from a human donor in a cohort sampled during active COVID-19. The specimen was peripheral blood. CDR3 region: CASSFGRTNAGELFF. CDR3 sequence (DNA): TGTGCCAGCAGTTTTGGGCGAACGAACGCCGGGGAGCTGTTTTTT.